This TCR beta chain was identified during a study of breast tumors, draining lymph nodes, adjacent tissues. Germline loops: CDR1 MDHEN, CDR2 SYDVKM. V was shortened by 2 bases and J by 6 bases, with 8 bases between the two germline ends. The CDR3 length is 13 residues. This clonotype was found a few times. Breast cancer patients provided tissue from their axillary draining lymph nodes. TCRdb reprocessed the multiplex PCR reads with MiXCR, giving one entry per CDR3 protein. The sample records 180,000 or so distinct CDR3 sequences, 31% being singletons. This chain connects TRBV28 to TRBJ2-1; unclear D gene. Material for sequencing was axillary lymph node tissue. The origin of this receptor is a female donor with breast cancer. Some clones in this sample may be carry-over from other donors' samples. This CDR3 is CASSLGPFNEQFF. CDR3 bases: TGTGCCAGCAGTTTAGGCCCTTTCAATGAGCAGTTCTTC.